Each of the 12 T cell receptor beta chains below was sequenced from the same sample in a study of immune characterization of retroperitoneal liposarcoma. TCRdb re-derived calls from the PCR reads in MiXCR, one entry per CDR3 protein. The sample gives thousands of distinct CDR3 sequences, about two fifths of which show up once; more than 12% is in the top ten. Sequencing was done on a sample of tumor tissue. These receptors were taken from a male donor with retroperitoneal liposarcoma.

By share, this clonotype ranks as medium-sized. The V gene is TRBV7-2, the J gene TRBJ1-2; D unresolved. The germline CDR1 and CDR2 sequences are SGHTA and FQGNSA. The CDR3 covers 12 residues. V was trimmed by 5 bases and J by 1 base, leaving 5 bases between them. This chain's CDR3 is CASSPVNYGYTF. For the CDR3, the DNA is TGTGCCAGCAGCCCCGTTAACTATGGCTACACCTTC.

Only a few counts were recorded for this clonotype. The chain combines TRBV7-8 with TRBJ2-5; 9 bases match TRBD1. Matching the DNA end better, TRBJ2-7 makes the J call doubtful. Germline assignment: CDR1 SGHVS and CDR2 FQNEAQ. The CDR3 contains 16 residues. The CDR3 loop reads CASSLVPGTGLYEQYF. CDR3 in DNA: TGTGCCAGCAGCTTAGTGCCCGGGACAGGGTTGTACGAGCAGTACTTC.

The chain uses TRBV27 and TRBJ2-3, with TRBD2 identical over 10 bases. With V trimmed by 5 bases and J by 1 base, 12 bases remained unmatched. The CDR3 sequence is 18 residues long. Germline CDR1 is MNHEY and CDR2 is SMNVEV (reference sequence). In DNA form, the CDR3 reads TGTGCCAGCAGTCACTCAGCGGGAGGGCCCCCGGGCACAGATACGCAGTATTTT. Its translation: CASSHSAGGPPGTDTQYF.

The chain is built from TRBV12-3 or TRBV12-4 and TRBJ2-5; maybe TRBD1 (7 bases). TRBJ2-1 matches the DNA end more closely, so the J call is doubtful. The CDR3 has 13 amino acids. The CDR3 loop reads CATRQGEEETQFF. Written as DNA, the CDR3 is TGTGCCACCCGCCAGGGGGAGGAGGAGACCCAGTTCTTC.

The V call is TRBV6-1, the J call TRBJ1-2, with 8 bases lining up with TRBD1. V gave up 5 bases and J gave up 8 bases; unmatched junction bases: 7. The CDR3 runs 13 residues. Germline values: CDR1 MNHNS, CDR2 SASEGT. The CDR3 bases are TGTGCCAGCAGTCCCGGACAGGGAAACGGCTACACCTTC. Protein sequence: CASSPGQGNGYTF.

This clonotype was counted only a few times. The rearrangement links TRBV25-1 to TRBJ2-1; D uncertain. Germline-derived CDR1 and CDR2 are MGHDK and SYGVNS. V lost 3 bases, J lost 10 bases, and 19 bases lay in between. This CDR3 spans 15 amino acids. Here the CDR3 reads CASSDPGGNFYEQFF. The DNA for the CDR3 is TGTGCCAGCAGTGACCCGGGTGGCAATTTTTACGAGCAGTTCTTC.

This clonotype was picked up one time. The chain joins TRBV12-3 or TRBV12-4 to TRBJ2-3; 11 nucleotides align to TRBD2. Unmatched junction bases numbered 6, after V lost 5 bases and J lost 2 bases. The CDR3 consists of 16 residues. CDR3 amino acids: CASSPGLAVATDTQYF. CDR3 coding DNA: TGTGCCAGCAGTCCGGGACTAGCGGTAGCCACAGATACGCAGTATTTT.

This clonotype was seen only a few times. This chain uses TRBV6-1 with TRBJ2-1; 10 nucleotides agree with TRBD2. CDR1 and CDR2 (germline): MNHNS, SASEGT. Trimming took 8 bases from V and 10 from J; bases not matched to a gene: 5. The CDR3 has 12 amino acids. CDR3 region: CASEREGYEQFF. CDR3 bases: TGTGCCAGCGAGCGGGAGGGGTACGAGCAGTTCTTC.

V is TRBV12-3 or TRBV12-4 and J is TRBJ2-1; the match to TRBD2 covers 8 bases. The J call may be in error: the DNA end matches TRBJ2-5 better. This CDR3 has 15 amino acids. CDR3 in DNA: TGTGCCAGCACCCCCTCCGGGGGGGCGGTAGAGACCCAGTACTTC. It specifies CASTPSGGAVETQYF.

CDR3 loop: CASCYSTTQETQFF. CDR3 bases: TGTGCCAGCTGTTATTCGACCACCCAAGAGACCCAGTTCTTC. V and J are TRBV7-2 and TRBJ2-1; D unresolved. V lost 8 bases and J lost 13, with 24 bases in between. This CDR3 spans 14 amino acids. Germline-derived CDR1 and CDR2 are SGHTA and FQGNSA.

This sequence joins TRBV12-3 or TRBV12-4 and TRBJ2-5; 10 bases are a match to TRBD2. The DNA matches TRBJ2-1 better at its end, which makes the J call doubtful. The CDR3 is made up of 15 amino acids. DNA for the CDR3: TGTGCCAGCAGTTTAAGACTAGCGGGTCACAATGAGCAGTTCTTC. Amino acid sequence: CASSLRLAGHNEQFF.

The chain uses TRBV6-6 and TRBJ1-1; D is unclear. This CDR3 has 14 amino acids. Per the germline V gene, CDR1 is MNHNY and CDR2 is SVGAGI (reference sequence). V lost 0 bases to trimming and J lost 2 bases, with 7 bases between them. The CDR3 bases are TGTGCCAGCAGTTACTCGTTTTCTAACACTGAAGCTTTCTTT. It yields the protein CASSYSFSNTEAFF.